Shown below are 5 T cell receptor beta chains from a single sample sequenced in a study of T-cell memory formation after mild COVID-19. Each CDR3 protein gets one entry after TCRdb re-called the 5' RACE reads with MiXCR. The data contain 15,000 to 20,000 distinct CDR3 sequences, roughly 21% of them singletons. Sequenced input: PBMCs or a T cell subset sorted from them (not recorded which). Source of these receptors: a young man who had mild COVID-19 (a few samples of this study predate the infection). Cell type and time point are not known.

This clonotype has ten or more counts. V usage is TRBV20-1 and J usage is TRBJ2-5, with D possibly being TRBD1 or TRBD2 (6 bases each). Germline V gives CDR1 DFQATT, CDR2 SNEGSKA (reference sequence). The CDR3 has 12 amino acids. V lost 1 base, J lost 5 bases, and 8 bases lay in between. This CDR3 is CSARGGAETQYF. As DNA, the CDR3 is TGCAGTGCTAGAGGGGGGGCGGAGACCCAGTACTTC.

This clonotype showed up many times. CDR3 nucleotide sequence: TGCGCCAGCAGCCACAACACCGGGGAGCTGTTTTTT. It yields the protein CASSHNTGELFF. The chain carries TRBV4-1 and TRBJ2-2, with D uncertain. The CDR3 has 12 amino acids. Trimming shortened V by 3 bases and J by 2 bases, and 1 base separated the two germline ends. Germline lookup yields CDR1 MGHRA and CDR2 YSYEKL.

The chain combines TRBV5-1 with TRBJ2-1, with D maybe TRBD1 (6 bases). V was shortened by 0 bases and J by 1 base, with 14 bases between the two germline ends. The CDR3 has 17 amino acids. Germline V lookup: CDR1 SGHRS, CDR2 YFSETQ. The DNA of the CDR3 is TGCGCCAGCAGCTTGGTTGGTGGGGGCGAATCCTACAATGAGCAGTTCTTC. Protein: CASSLVGGGESYNEQFF.

The V gene is TRBV11-2, the J gene TRBJ2-7; D possibly matches TRBD1 or TRBD2 (5 bases each). There are 16 residues in the CDR3. CDR1 is SGHAT and CDR2 is FQNNGV in the germline V gene. V lost 1 base and J lost 4, with 17 bases in between. The CDR3 region is CASSLGGAGRIYEQYF. The CDR3 DNA is TGTGCCAGCAGCTTAGGTGGGGCAGGGAGAATTTACGAGCAGTACTTC.

This chain connects TRBV18 to TRBJ1-1; D remains unclear. The germline V and J ends were trimmed by 1 base and 1 base, with 16 bases remaining between them. CDR1 and CDR2 from the germline V gene are KGHSH and LQKENI. This CDR3 contains 17 residues. The CDR3 nucleotides read TGTGCCAGCTCACCACGATCTAGTGCCGGGAAGAACACTGAAGCTTTCTTT. Amino acid sequence: CASSPRSSAGKNTEAFF.